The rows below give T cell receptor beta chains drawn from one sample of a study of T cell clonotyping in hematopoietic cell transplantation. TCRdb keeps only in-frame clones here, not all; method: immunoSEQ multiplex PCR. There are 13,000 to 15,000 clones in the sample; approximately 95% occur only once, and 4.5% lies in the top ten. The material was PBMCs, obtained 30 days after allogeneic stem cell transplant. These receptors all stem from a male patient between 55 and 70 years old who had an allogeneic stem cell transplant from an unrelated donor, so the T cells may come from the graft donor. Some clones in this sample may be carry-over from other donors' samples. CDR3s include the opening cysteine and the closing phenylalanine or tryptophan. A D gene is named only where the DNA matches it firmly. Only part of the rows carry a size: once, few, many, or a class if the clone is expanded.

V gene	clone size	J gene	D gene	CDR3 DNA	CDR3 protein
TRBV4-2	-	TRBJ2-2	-	TGTGCCAGCAGCCCCGGGGAAGAGGGGACGGAGAACACCGGGGAGCTGTTTTTT	CASSPGEEGTENTGELFF
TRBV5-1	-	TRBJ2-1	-	TGCGCCAGCAGCTTGGATGCCCAATACAATGAGCAGTTCTTC	CASSLDAQYNEQFF
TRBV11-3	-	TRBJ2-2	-	TGTGCCAGCAGCTTTGACACCGGGGAGCTGTTTTTT	CASSFDTGELFF
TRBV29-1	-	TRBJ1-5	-	TGCAGCGTGGCCGACGGCTTTCTTGGTGGTCAGCCCCAGCATTTT	CSVADGFLGGQPQHF
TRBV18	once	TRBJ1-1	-	TGTGCCAGCTCACCTCAGCGGCACACTGAAGCTTTCTTT	CASSPQRHTEAFF
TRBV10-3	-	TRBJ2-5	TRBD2	TGTGCCATCAGTGAGTCGAGCGGGGGGGGTTCCCAGTACTTC	CAISESSGGGSQYF
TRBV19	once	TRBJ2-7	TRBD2	TGTGCCAGTTCTCCGGGACTAGCTGGGGAGCAGTACTTC	CASSPGLAGEQYF
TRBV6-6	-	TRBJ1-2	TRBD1	TGTGCCAGCAGTTATTACGGGACAGGGACCTATGGCTACACCTTC	CASSYYGTGTYGYTF
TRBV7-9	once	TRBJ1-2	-	TGTGCCAGCAGCTCGTCCCTCGGAGGCGAGCATGGCTACACCTTC	CASSSSLGGEHGYTF
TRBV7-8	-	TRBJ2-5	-	TGTGCCAGCAGCTTAGCCGCCGGCCAGCAAGAGACCCAGTACTTC	CASSLAAGQQETQYF
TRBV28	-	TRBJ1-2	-	TGTGCCAGCAGTTCTAGGACAGCTGGTGGCTACACCTTC	CASSSRTAGGYTF
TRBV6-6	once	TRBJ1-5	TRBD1	TGTGCCAGCAGTCCGGACAGGATGGTGAATCAGCCCCAGCATTTT	CASSPDRMVNQPQHF
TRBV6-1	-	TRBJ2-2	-	TGTGCCAGCAGTGTACTAGGGGACACCGGGGAGCTGTTTTTT	CASSVLGDTGELFF
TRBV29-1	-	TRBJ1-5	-	TGCAGCGTTGCTAACACTGGAGGAGGTCAGCCCCAGCATTTT	CSVANTGGGQPQHF
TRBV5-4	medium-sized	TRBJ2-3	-	TGTGCCAGCAGCTTGGGCTTGTCCCCAGATACGCAGTATTTT	CASSLGLSPDTQYF
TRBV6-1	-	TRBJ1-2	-	TGTGCCAGCAGTGAGACAGGCTATGGCTACACCTTC	CASSETGYGYTF
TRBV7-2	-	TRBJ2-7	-	TGTGCCAGCAGCGGAGGTATGGCGGGGTCCTACGAGCAGTACTTC	CASSGGMAGSYEQYF
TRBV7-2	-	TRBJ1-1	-	TGTGCCAGCAGCGCCGCACTAACAGGGAAAACCGAAGCTTTCTTT	CASSAALTGKTEAFF
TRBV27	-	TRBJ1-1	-	TGTGCCAGCAGTTTATCGATGGGACACCCCAGAGAGAACACTGAAGCTTTCTTT	CASSLSMGHPRENTEAFF
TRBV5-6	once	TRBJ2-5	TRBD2	TGTGCCAGCAGCTTGTTTCGGACTAGCGGGGAAGAGACCCAGTACTTC	CASSLFRTSGEETQYF
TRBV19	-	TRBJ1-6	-	TGTGCCAGTAGCACCGCGACGCGGTGGAATTCACCCCTCCACTTT	CASSTATRWNSPLHF
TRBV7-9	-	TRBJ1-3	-	TGTGCCAGCAGCCGCGATCTTAGTGGAAACACCATATATTTT	CASSRDLSGNTIYF
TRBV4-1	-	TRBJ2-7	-	TGCGCCAGCAGCCTTCATGGTGGGCCCGAGCAGTACTTC	CASSLHGGPEQYF
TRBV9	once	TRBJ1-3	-	TGTGCCAGCAGCCTGAACAGTGAGGGAAACACCATATATTTT	CASSLNSEGNTIYF
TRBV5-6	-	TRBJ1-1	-	TGTGCCAGCAGCATTAGACAGACGAACACTGAAGCTTTCTTT	CASSIRQTNTEAFF
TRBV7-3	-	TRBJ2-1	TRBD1	TGTGCCAGCAGCTTAGGGGACAGCGACTACAATGAGCAGTTCTTC	CASSLGDSDYNEQFF
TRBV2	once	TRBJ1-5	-	TGTGCCAGCAGTGAGAGGTTAGGGGCCCCGGGGCAGCCCCAGCATTTT	CASSERLGAPGQPQHF
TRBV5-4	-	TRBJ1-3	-	TGTGCCAGCAGCTCTAGGAGCTCTGGAAACACCATATATTTT	CASSSRSSGNTIYF
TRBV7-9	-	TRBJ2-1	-	TGTGCCAGCAGCTTTTCCGTTAGCTACAATGAGCAGTTCTTC	CASSFSVSYNEQFF
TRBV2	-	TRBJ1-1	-	TGTGCCAGCAGACCGACAGCTCAGAACACTGAAGCTTTCTTT	CASRPTAQNTEAFF
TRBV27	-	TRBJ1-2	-	TGTGCCAGCAGTTCATCGATACAGGCTGGCTACACCTTC	CASSSSIQAGYTF
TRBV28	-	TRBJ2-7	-	TGTGCCAGCAGTTTAAGGGGCAGTAGGGTCCTCTACGAGCAGTACTTC	CASSLRGSRVLYEQYF
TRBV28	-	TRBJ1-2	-	TGTGCCAGCAGTTTACAACAGATCACTAACTATGGCTACACCTTC	CASSLQQITNYGYTF
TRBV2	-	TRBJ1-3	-	TGTGCCAGCAGTGAACCCCGCTCTGGAAACACCATATATTTT	CASSEPRSGNTIYF
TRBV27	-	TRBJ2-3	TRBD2	TGTGCCAGCAGTTTAAAGTTGGCGGGGGGGGCCACAGATACGCAGTATTTT	CASSLKLAGGATDTQYF
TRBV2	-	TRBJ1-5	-	TGTGCCAGCAGTGGTCCGGCGGGCAATCAGCCCCAGCATTTT	CASSGPAGNQPQHF
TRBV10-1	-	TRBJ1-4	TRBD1	TGCGCACAGGGGGCAACTAATGAAAAACTGTTTTTT	CAQGATNEKLFF
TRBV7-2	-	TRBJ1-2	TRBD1	TGTGCCAGCAGCTTAAACGGACAGGGGTCTGTTTACGGCTACACCTTC	CASSLNGQGSVYGYTF
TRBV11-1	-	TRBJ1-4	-	TGTGCCAGCAGCCGGGACCCTAATGAAAAACTGTTTTTT	CASSRDPNEKLFF
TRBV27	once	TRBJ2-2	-	TGTGCCAGCAGTTTTGGCACCGGGGAGCTGTTTTTT	CASSFGTGELFF
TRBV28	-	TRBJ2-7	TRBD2	TGTGCCAGCAGGAGCGGTAGCGGGTACGGACGCTACGAGCAGTACTTC	CASRSGSGYGRYEQYF
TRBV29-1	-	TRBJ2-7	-	TGCAGCGTTGTTTCTACCACCTACGAGCAGTACTTC	CSVVSTTYEQYF
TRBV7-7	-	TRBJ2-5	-	TGTGCTAGCAGCTTAGAGGCGCGGGAGACCCAGTACTTC	CASSLEARETQYF
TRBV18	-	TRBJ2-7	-	TGTGCCAGCTCACCAAGAAGGGGGGCCAACTACGAGCAGTACTTC	CASSPRRGANYEQYF
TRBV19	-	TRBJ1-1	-	TGTGCCAGTAGTATAGTGGGGGGTACCACTGAAGCTTTCTTT	CASSIVGGTTEAFF
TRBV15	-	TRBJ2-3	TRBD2	TGTGCCACCAGCAGAGTAGGGAGGGGCACAGATACGCAGTATTTT	CATSRVGRGTDTQYF
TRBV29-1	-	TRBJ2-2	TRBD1	TGCAGCGTTAAAAAAGACAGGGGAGGCGGGGAGCTGTTTTTT	CSVKKDRGGGELFF
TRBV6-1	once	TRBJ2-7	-	TGTGCCAGCAGTGAGATCTACGAGCAGTACTTC	CASSEIYEQYF
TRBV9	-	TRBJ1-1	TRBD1	TGTGCCAGCAGCGAGGGGGGACAGGGCTTTGGGCTCACTGAAGCTTTCTTT	CASSEGGQGFGLTEAFF
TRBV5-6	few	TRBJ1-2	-	TGTGCCAGCAGCTTAGCAGTCCCCTATGGCTACACCTTC	CASSLAVPYGYTF
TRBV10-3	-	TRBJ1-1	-	TGTGCCATCAGTGAGTCGGGCCGGGGGGCTGAAGCTTTCTTT	CAISESGRGAEAFF